These T cell receptor beta chains were read from a single sample in a study of T cell repertoires in cytomegalovirus infection. These receptors' targets are unknown. TCRdb called the reads again in MiXCR, with one record for every CDR3 protein. The data show about 470,000 distinct CDR3 sequences, about 44% seen once. This material consisted of cultured PBMCs, taken from culture after CMV antigen stimulation. The origin of the receptors is a human donor in good health (CMV status not recorded). Some clones in this sample may be carry-over from other donors' samples. Both conserved end residues are part of each CDR3. A D gene is named only where the DNA matches it firmly. Clone size is not always given. Where it is, it says once, few, many or a class for expanded clones.

>NA|TRBV19|TRBD2|TRBJ2-2
CATHPPGGKYTGELFF
TGTGCCACCCACCCGCCGGGGGGAAAATACACCGGGGAGCTGTTTTTT
>NA|TRBV6-8|TRBD1|TRBJ1-1
CASSVTGPDTEAFF
TGTGCCAGCAGCGTGACAGGGCCCGACACTGAAGCTTTCTTT
>few|TRBV5-4|NA|TRBJ2-3
CASSLESGTDTQYF
TGTGCCAGCAGCTTGGAGTCAGGCACAGATACGCAGTATTTT
>NA|TRBV7-6|TRBD2|TRBJ2-1
CASSPSGGRNNEQFF
TGTGCCAGCAGCCCTAGCGGGGGCAGGAACAATGAGCAGTTCTTC
>NA|TRBV30|NA|TRBJ2-1
CAWRFLGNEQFF
TGTGCCTGGAGATTTTTGGGCAATGAGCAGTTCTTC
>NA|TRBV7-2|TRBD2|TRBJ2-1
CASSLDVSGSYEQFF
TGTGCCAGCAGCTTAGATGTTAGCGGGAGCTATGAGCAGTTCTTC
>NA|TRBV12-3/TRBV12-4|TRBD1|TRBJ1-4
CASSQGQGRHEKLFF
TGTGCCAGCAGTCAAGGACAGGGAAGGCATGAAAAACTGTTTTTT
>few|TRBV12-3/TRBV12-4|NA|TRBJ1-4
CASSLRGSEKLFF
TGTGCCAGCAGTTTACGGGGGAGTGAAAAACTGTTTTTT
>few|TRBV7-6|NA|TRBJ2-1
CASSLGGWPNEQFF
TGTGCCAGCAGCTTAGGGGGGTGGCCCAATGAGCAGTTCTTC
>NA|TRBV6-2/TRBV6-3|TRBD2|TRBJ2-7
CASRTGLVDEQYF
TGTGCCAGCAGAACCGGACTAGTAGACGAGCAGTACTTC
>NA|TRBV20-1|TRBD2|TRBJ2-1
CSAPRTSGSGNEQFF
TGCAGTGCTCCCCGGACTAGCGGGAGTGGGAATGAGCAGTTCTTC
>NA|TRBV27|NA|TRBJ1-1
CASSSDWAGTEAFF
TGTGCCAGCAGTTCTGATTGGGCGGGGACTGAAGCTTTCTTT
>few|TRBV7-6|NA|TRBJ1-2
CASSPLTTGSYGYTF
TGTGCCAGCAGCCCCCTGACCACCGGGAGCTATGGCTACACCTTC
>NA|TRBV4-1|NA|TRBJ2-7
CASSRTPGGFYEQYF
TGCGCCAGCAGCCGGACTCCTGGGGGATTCTACGAGCAGTACTTC
>few|TRBV19|NA|TRBJ1-3
CASSFPGDGNTIYF
TGTGCCAGTAGTTTCCCCGGGGACGGAAACACCATATATTTT
>NA|TRBV6-1|NA|TRBJ1-5
CASTPGWGRDQPQHF
TGTGCCAGCACCCCAGGGTGGGGAAGGGATCAGCCCCAGCATTTT
>few|TRBV20-1|TRBD1|TRBJ1-6
CSARDPTGKVSYNSPLHF
TGCAGTGCTAGAGATCCGACAGGGAAAGTCTCCTATAATTCACCCCTCCACTTT
>NA|TRBV11-2|TRBD2|TRBJ2-2
CASSVEPGLVPGELFF
TGTGCCAGCAGCGTAGAACCGGGACTAGTGCCCGGGGAGCTGTTTTTT
>NA|TRBV12-3/TRBV12-4|NA|TRBJ1-5
CASSVGTGLTSRPQHF
TGTGCCAGCAGCGTCGGGACGGGACTTACATCACGCCCCCAGCATTTT
>NA|TRBV5-4|NA|TRBJ1-2
CASSLSGSPYGYTF
TGTGCCAGCAGCTTGTCGGGCAGCCCCTATGGCTACACCTTC
>NA|TRBV11-3|NA|TRBJ2-7
CASSLVSGAYEQYF
TGTGCCAGCAGCTTAGTATCCGGGGCCTACGAGCAGTACTTC
>few|TRBV7-2|NA|TRBJ2-1
CASRRQATEQFF
TGTGCCAGCAGGCGCCAGGCGACCGAGCAGTTCTTC
>few|TRBV4-1|NA|TRBJ2-1
CASSQDRVAGQFF
TGCGCCAGCAGCCAAGATCGGGTGGCGGGGCAGTTCTTC
>NA|TRBV5-6|NA|TRBJ1-1
CASSLRGQLEAFF
TGTGCCAGCAGCTTGCGGGGGCAGCTTGAAGCTTTCTTT
>once|TRBV19|NA|TRBJ1-5
CASSMSGANQPQHF
TGTGCCAGTAGTATGTCAGGAGCCAATCAGCCCCAGCACTTT
>NA|TRBV5-4|NA|TRBJ2-7
CASSPKDSNPYEQYF
TGTGCCAGCAGCCCCAAGGACAGCAATCCCTACGAGCAGTACTTC
>NA|TRBV20-1|NA|TRBJ2-5
CSAGSQGFGETQYF
TGCAGTGCTGGGAGCCAGGGTTTTGGGGAGACCCAGTACTTC
>NA|TRBV28|NA|TRBJ2-1
CASRLLDGAEQFF
TGTGCCAGCAGACTCTTGGACGGTGCTGAGCAGTTCTTC
>many|TRBV7-2|NA|TRBJ1-6
CASRVEGGSYNSPLHF
TGTGCCAGCCGGGTAGAGGGGGGTTCCTATAATTCACCCCTCCACTTT
>NA|TRBV6-5|NA|TRBJ1-5
CASSYHRSQPQHF
TGTGCCAGCAGTTACCATAGAAGTCAGCCCCAGCATTTT
>once|TRBV7-9|NA|TRBJ1-4
CASSPVRKKLFF
TGTGCCAGCAGCCCCGTCCGGAAAAAACTGTTTTTT
>NA|TRBV11-3|NA|TRBJ2-2
CASSTTISGELFF
TGTGCCAGCAGCACTACAATTTCGGGGGAGCTGTTTTTT
>NA|TRBV14|TRBD1|TRBJ1-6
CASSRLRQGASPLHF
TGTGCCAGCAGCCGCCTGAGGCAGGGGGCCTCACCCCTCCACTTT
>NA|TRBV28|TRBD1|TRBJ2-4
CASSTGVRSNIQYF
TGTGCCAGCAGTACAGGGGTACGTTCAAACATTCAGTACTTC
>NA|TRBV5-1|TRBD1|TRBJ1-6
CASSFGTGFSPLHF
TGCGCCAGCAGCTTCGGGACAGGGTTTTCACCCCTCCACTTT
>few|TRBV6-2/TRBV6-3|TRBD1|TRBJ1-5
CASSYGAGGWRNQPQHF
TGTGCCAGCAGTTATGGGGCAGGGGGATGGCGCAATCAGCCCCAGCATTTT
>NA|TRBV15|NA|TRBJ1-3
CATLDRSSGNTIYF
TGTGCCACCTTGGACCGAAGCTCTGGAAACACCATATATTTT
>once|TRBV20-1|NA|TRBJ1-5
CSARNGDQPQHF
TGCAGTGCTCGGAACGGGGATCAGCCCCAGCATTTT
>NA|TRBV18|NA|TRBJ2-1
CASSPPGLAEEQFF
TGTGCCAGCTCACCACCAGGCTTGGCCGAAGAGCAGTTCTTC
>few|TRBV3-1|NA|TRBJ2-7
CASTRTGSSYEQYF
TGTGCCAGCACTAGGACGGGGAGTTCCTACGAGCAGTACTTC
>NA|TRBV24-1|TRBD1|TRBJ1-5
CATSDGTGLPQHF
TGTGCCACCAGTGACGGGACAGGGTTGCCCCAGCATTTT
>NA|TRBV10-3|TRBD1|TRBJ1-6
CAISRTGGNSPLHF
TGTGCCATCAGCAGGACAGGAGGAAATTCACCCCTCCACTTT
>NA|TRBV28|NA|TRBJ1-1
CASSPDGGSHTEAFF
TGTGCCAGCAGTCCAGACGGGGGATCCCACACTGAAGCTTTCTTT
>NA|TRBV7-2|NA|TRBJ2-2
CASSPPGLRGAGELFF
TGTGCCAGCAGCCCCCCTGGGCTCAGGGGGGCCGGGGAGCTGTTTTTT
>NA|TRBV6-2/TRBV6-3|NA|TRBJ2-1
CASSYPRVGAEQFF
TGTGCCAGCAGTTACCCTCGAGTGGGTGCTGAGCAGTTCTTC
>few|TRBV19|NA|TRBJ1-2
CASNPVGVSPNYGYTF
TGTGCCAGTAACCCAGTGGGGGTCAGTCCTAACTATGGCTACACCTTC
>NA|TRBV11-2|NA|TRBJ2-1
CASSFGAIGNEQFF
TGTGCCAGCAGCTTTGGAGCGATCGGCAATGAGCAGTTCTTC
>NA|TRBV7-9|NA|TRBJ1-2
CASSHPGEMANYGYTF
TGTGCCAGCAGCCACCCCGGAGAAATGGCTAACTATGGCTACACCTTC
>NA|TRBV6-1|NA|TRBJ1-5
CASSGGWGGSNQPQHF
TGTGCCAGCAGTGGGGGATGGGGCGGGAGCAATCAGCCCCAGCATTTT
>few|TRBV9|NA|TRBJ2-3
CASSVRQITDTQYF
TGTGCCAGCAGCGTAAGACAGATCACAGATACGCAGTATTTT
>NA|TRBV5-1|NA|TRBJ2-2
CASSRNRASGELFF
TGCGCCAGCAGCCGGAACAGGGCGTCCGGGGAGCTGTTTTTT
>NA|TRBV12-3/TRBV12-4|NA|TRBJ1-3
CASSLPVAGNTIYF
TGTGCCAGCAGTTTACCCGTAGCCGGAAACACCATATATTTT
>few|TRBV6-5|TRBD2|TRBJ2-7
CASSWRLAGIYEQYF
TGTGCCAGCAGTTGGAGGCTAGCGGGGATCTACGAGCAGTACTTC
>few|TRBV4-1|NA|TRBJ1-6
CASSRGTAASPYNSPLHF
TGCGCCAGCAGCCGGGGGACGGCCGCCAGCCCCTATAATTCACCCCTCCACTTT
>NA|TRBV7-6|TRBD1|TRBJ1-5
CASRRYYRGRSNQPQHF
TGTGCCAGCAGACGTTACTACAGGGGGCGAAGCAATCAGCCCCAGCATTTT
>many|TRBV7-2|NA|TRBJ2-7
CASSSAGVYEQYF
TGTGCCAGCAGCTCGGCGGGTGTCTACGAGCAGTACTTC
>NA|TRBV10-3|TRBD2|TRBJ2-5
CAISRLAGGRETQYF
TGTGCCATCAGCCGACTAGCGGGGGGTCGGGAGACCCAGTACTTC